The present T cell receptor beta chain was sequenced within a study of T-cell reconstitution after alpha-beta-depleted transplantation in children. V was pared by 5 bases and J by 1 base, with 4 bases of the junction left unmatched. Germline CDR1 is SGHNT and CDR2 is YENEEA. The CDR3 extends over 15 amino acids. Construction of the TCRbeta library involved unique molecular identifiers. Via MiXCR, TCRdb re-called the PCR reads, giving one row per CDR3 protein. The sample comprises 600,000 to 700,000 distinct CDR3 sequences, roughly 15% of which are singletons, and approximately 1% rests with the top ten.

This material consisted of PBMCs from the stem cell graft donor, taken from the stem cell graft. The receptor comes from a human donor who donated a stem cell graft to a child with acute myeloid leukemia. The chain recombines TRBV11-3 with TRBJ2-3, with TRBD2 matching over 9 bases. CDR3 DNA: TGTGCCAGCAGCAAGCGGACTAGCGGCACAGATACGCAGTATTTT. It is translated as CASSKRTSGTDTQYF.